The rows below give T cell receptor beta chains drawn from one sample of a study of cytomegalovirus exposure and HLA in healthy donors. Method: immunoSEQ multiplex PCR; TCRdb's copy keeps in-frame clones and lacks some. The sample shows about 130,000 clones, around 78% of them seen only once. The sequenced sample was PBMCs. The source of these receptors is a man between 18 and 29 years old in good health and CMV-seropositive. Each CDR3 is given with its conserved first and last residue. D genes are given only for firm matches. The size field is filled for only some rows; it gives once, few, many or a size class.

d_call: NA
clone_size: once
j_call: TRBJ2-3
v_call: TRBV5-6
cdr3_nt: TGTGCCAGCAGCCTCCCGTCCACAGATACGCAGTATTTT
cdr3_aa: CASSLPSTDTQYF

d_call: TRBD1
clone_size: NA
j_call: TRBJ2-4
v_call: TRBV28
cdr3_nt: TGTGCCAGCAGCCCCCCTTGGACAGGAAAAAACATTCAGTACTTC
cdr3_aa: CASSPPWTGKNIQYF

d_call: NA
clone_size: NA
j_call: TRBJ1-4
v_call: TRBV30
cdr3_nt: TGTGCCTGGAGGGCAAACGATGAAAAACTGTTTTTT
cdr3_aa: CAWRANDEKLFF

d_call: NA
clone_size: NA
j_call: TRBJ2-1
v_call: TRBV6-5
cdr3_nt: TGTGCCAGCAGGGGAGGAAATGAGCAGTTCTTC
cdr3_aa: CASRGGNEQFF

d_call: NA
clone_size: NA
j_call: TRBJ1-1
v_call: TRBV18
cdr3_nt: TGTGCCAGCTCACCAACATCGAACACTGAAGCTTTCTTT
cdr3_aa: CASSPTSNTEAFF

d_call: NA
clone_size: NA
j_call: TRBJ2-7
v_call: TRBV30
cdr3_nt: TGTGCCTGGAGGGGAGGTCCAGGCCCGGGGATACTCGACGAGCAGTACTTC
cdr3_aa: CAWRGGPGPGILDEQYF

d_call: TRBD1
clone_size: NA
j_call: TRBJ2-5
v_call: TRBV27
cdr3_nt: TGTGCCAGCAGTTTGCAGGGGGTCCAAGAGACCCAGTACTTC
cdr3_aa: CASSLQGVQETQYF

d_call: TRBD2
clone_size: NA
j_call: TRBJ2-5
v_call: TRBV19
cdr3_nt: TGTGCCAGTAACAGGCTAGCGGGGGCCATACTGGGGGAGACCCAGTACTTC
cdr3_aa: CASNRLAGAILGETQYF

d_call: NA
clone_size: NA
j_call: TRBJ2-7
v_call: TRBV6-6
cdr3_nt: TGTGCCAGCAGTACGGGGACTCTCCGAGGTAGCGAGCAGTACTTC
cdr3_aa: CASSTGTLRGSEQYF

d_call: NA
clone_size: NA
j_call: TRBJ1-2
v_call: TRBV19
cdr3_nt: TGTGCCAGTAGAGAGGGTATGGGTGGCTACACCTTC
cdr3_aa: CASREGMGGYTF

d_call: NA
clone_size: NA
j_call: TRBJ2-1
v_call: TRBV6-5
cdr3_nt: TGTGCCAGCAGTTCTCCAAGGGGAAAGTCCTACAATGAGCAGTTCTTC
cdr3_aa: CASSSPRGKSYNEQFF

d_call: NA
clone_size: NA
j_call: TRBJ1-1
v_call: TRBV4-1
cdr3_nt: TGCGCCAGCAGCCCGAGGGTATGGAATACGAACACTGAAGCTTTCTTT
cdr3_aa: CASSPRVWNTNTEAFF

d_call: NA
clone_size: once
j_call: TRBJ2-1
v_call: TRBV7-9
cdr3_nt: TGTGCCAGCAGCTTAGAAAACCGGGACAATGAGCAGTTCTTC
cdr3_aa: CASSLENRDNEQFF

d_call: TRBD2
clone_size: few
j_call: TRBJ2-5
v_call: TRBV19
cdr3_nt: TGTGCCAGTAGTACCCCGGGGGGAGGGCGAGAGACCCAGTACTTC
cdr3_aa: CASSTPGGGRETQYF

d_call: NA
clone_size: NA
j_call: TRBJ1-1
v_call: TRBV7-7
cdr3_nt: TGTGCCAGCAGCTTAAAAGAGGGTGAAGCTTTCTTT
cdr3_aa: CASSLKEGEAFF

d_call: TRBD2
clone_size: NA
j_call: TRBJ2-1
v_call: TRBV15
cdr3_nt: TGTGCCACCAGCAGAGAGGCTAGCGGGGGTGATGAGCAGTTCTTC
cdr3_aa: CATSREASGGDEQFF

d_call: TRBD2
clone_size: NA
j_call: TRBJ2-7
v_call: TRBV6-5
cdr3_nt: TGTGCCAGCAGTCAACCCTGGGAGGGGTCCTACGAGCAGTACTTC
cdr3_aa: CASSQPWEGSYEQYF

d_call: TRBD1
clone_size: NA
j_call: TRBJ2-2
v_call: TRBV11-2
cdr3_nt: TGTGCCAGCAGCTTATGGCAGGGGGCGGGCACCGGGGAGCTGTTTTTT
cdr3_aa: CASSLWQGAGTGELFF

d_call: NA
clone_size: NA
j_call: TRBJ1-3
v_call: TRBV6-5
cdr3_nt: TGTGCCAGCAGCCAAAGGACAGTTGGAAACACCATATATTTT
cdr3_aa: CASSQRTVGNTIYF

d_call: TRBD2
clone_size: NA
j_call: TRBJ2-2
v_call: TRBV13
cdr3_nt: TGTGCCAGCAGCCCCACTAGCGGGGGGGCGAGGGAGCTGTTTTTT
cdr3_aa: CASSPTSGGARELFF

d_call: TRBD2
clone_size: NA
j_call: TRBJ2-5
v_call: TRBV29-1
cdr3_nt: TGCAGCGTTGACCCAGCGGGGGAGACGGGAGAGACCCAGTACTTC
cdr3_aa: CSVDPAGETGETQYF

d_call: NA
clone_size: NA
j_call: TRBJ2-1
v_call: TRBV4-1
cdr3_nt: TGCGCCAGCAGCCGAGGGGGGGCCAATGAGCAGTTCTTC
cdr3_aa: CASSRGGANEQFF

d_call: TRBD2
clone_size: NA
j_call: TRBJ2-1
v_call: TRBV5-1
cdr3_nt: TGCGCCAGCGGACTAGCCGGCGGCGATGAGCAGTTCTTC
cdr3_aa: CASGLAGGDEQFF

d_call: NA
clone_size: NA
j_call: TRBJ2-3
v_call: TRBV4-1
cdr3_nt: TGCGCCAGCAGCCAAGGCTATCTAGCGTGGGAGACAGATACGCAGTATTTT
cdr3_aa: CASSQGYLAWETDTQYF

d_call: NA
clone_size: NA
j_call: TRBJ2-1
v_call: TRBV5-6
cdr3_nt: TGTGCCAGCAGCTTATTTTTTAGTACGTGGTTCTTC
cdr3_aa: CASSLFFSTWFF

d_call: NA
clone_size: few
j_call: TRBJ2-3
v_call: TRBV21-1
cdr3_nt: TGTGCCAGCAGCAAAAGGCTTCCGTTCTCTGGGAGGGAGGTCCGTATAGATACGCAGTATTTT
cdr3_aa: CASSKRLPFSGREVRIDTQYF

d_call: TRBD1
clone_size: NA
j_call: TRBJ1-5
v_call: TRBV18
cdr3_nt: TGTGCCAGCTCACCGGACAGGGGGGATCAGCCCCAGCATTTT
cdr3_aa: CASSPDRGDQPQHF